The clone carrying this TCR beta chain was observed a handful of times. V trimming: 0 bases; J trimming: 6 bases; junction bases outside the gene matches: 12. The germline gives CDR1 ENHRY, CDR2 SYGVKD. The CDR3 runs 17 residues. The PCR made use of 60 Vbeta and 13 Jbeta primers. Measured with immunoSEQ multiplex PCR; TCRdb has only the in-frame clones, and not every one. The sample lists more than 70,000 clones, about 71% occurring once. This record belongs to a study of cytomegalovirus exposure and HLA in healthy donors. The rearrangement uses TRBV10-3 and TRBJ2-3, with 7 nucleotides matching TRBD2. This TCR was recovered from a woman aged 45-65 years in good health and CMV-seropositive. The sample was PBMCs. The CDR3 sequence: CAISESWTSPLSDTQYF. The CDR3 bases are TGTGCCATCAGTGAGTCTTGGACTAGTCCCCTATCCGATACGCAGTATTTT.